This TCR beta chain was sequenced in a study of cytomegalovirus exposure and HLA in healthy donors. Background on the study: A later analysis reported the same platform for the roughly 110 validation repertoires and the 500 to 700 first-cohort repertoires.

Germline CDR1 and CDR2: MDHEN and SYDVKM. The CDR3 contains 18 residues. After removal of 3 bases from V and 1 base from J, the junction contained 12 bases not matched to a gene. The donors were in the approximately 120-subject validation cohort; that cohort was separate from the roughly 730-subject first cohort. Assay used: immunoSEQ multiplex PCR; TCRdb lists only in-frame clones, some missing. This repertoire shows 300,000 to 400,000 clones, just over 85% found once; its top ten account for 0.8% to 0.85%. This sequence was found in a woman aged 18-30 years in good health and CMV-seronegative. The V gene is TRBV28, the J gene TRBJ2-7; 10 positions match TRBD2. Material: PBMCs. CDR3: CASSFGRERGGLSYEQYF. DNA of the CDR3: TGTGCCAGCAGTTTTGGGAGGGAGCGGGGGGGCCTATCCTACGAGCAGTACTTC.